This TCR beta chain was recorded in a study of shared clonotypes between healthy human individuals. CD45RA-negative memory and CD45RA+ naive subsets were split from the CD4+ cells. An assay was performed, and its level was deep. Profiling relied on immunoSEQ multiplex PCR, and the TCRdb table lists in-frame clones only, not all of them. The table lists some 1,400,000 clones, roughly 96% of them singletons, with roughly 1.2% in the top ten. Comments on this clone: Its matching antigen is unknown.

General study findings and limits: Among donors, clonotype sharing was expected to be affected by sequencing depth. Non-shared clonotypes had lower generation probabilities than clonotypes shared by all four sorted-subset donors.

The CDR3 loop spans 12 amino acids. Germline assignment: CDR1 SNHLY and CDR2 FYNNEI. The V gene lost 4 bases and the J gene lost 5 bases, with 8 bases spanning the gap. Sequences were obtained from naive CD4+ T cells sorted from blood. The subset: CD45RA+ positively selected. The gene calls are TRBV2 and TRBJ2-5; D is ambiguous. The receptor comes from a man under 40 in good health. The CDR3 nucleotides are TGTGCCAGCAGTGCGGCCGGGGAGACCCAGTACTTC. The encoded protein is CASSAAGETQYF.